Detailed here is one T cell receptor beta chain. The data are from a study of blood T cell repertoires in COVID-19. Authors' methods: The authors estimated nucleated cell counts from reference gene primer amplification. TCRdb's table, derived via immunoSEQ multiplex PCR, lists solely in-frame clones and lacks some. That table furnishes V, J and clone size, whereas the DNA furnished D and trimming. This table has 240,000 or so clones, about 82% appearing once. Trimming took 0 bases from V and 3 from J, leaving 9 bases between them. The CDR3 runs 14 residues. CDR1 and CDR2 (germline): SGDLS, YYNGEE. This receptor was taken from a man older than 75 with acute or convalescent COVID-19. V and J are TRBV9 and TRBJ1-1, with TRBD1 as a possible D gene (6 bases). Sequenced input: peripheral blood. CDR3 sequence: CASSVAGEYTEAFF. The CDR3 DNA follows: TGTGCCAGCAGCGTAGCAGGGGAGTACACTGAAGCTTTCTTT.